These T cell receptor beta chains were read from a single sample in a study of T cell responses to AZD1222 COVID-19 vaccine. Method: immunoSEQ multiplex PCR; TCRdb's copy keeps in-frame clones and lacks some. Among around 110,000 clones listed, around 81% were seen once. The sample was peripheral blood, taken on day 0 of AZD1222 vaccination. The source of these receptors is an adult in good health. Each CDR3 is given with its conserved first and last residue. The order of the fields is V gene, J gene, clone size, CDR3 protein. Only some rows state a clone size, as once, few, many or a class for expanded clones.

TRBV4-2	TRBJ2-4	.	CASSQNTGVLAKNIQYF
TRBV15	TRBJ2-7	.	CATSRDQTGGRGEQYF
TRBV18	TRBJ1-5	.	CASSPQSYGNQPQHF
TRBV27	TRBJ2-2	.	CASSFDRNTGELFF
TRBV9	TRBJ2-1	.	CASSVVTSNEQFF
TRBV6-6	TRBJ1-2	.	CASSTGQSYGYTF
TRBV6-2/TRBV6-3	TRBJ2-7	.	CASSSEGGTSSQYF
TRBV2	TRBJ1-5	.	CASRDGYSNQPQHF
TRBV19	TRBJ1-5	.	CASSMGQGSQPQHF
TRBV5-1	TRBJ2-1	.	CASSFIPRLPNEQFF
TRBV30	TRBJ1-6	.	CAWSVGPNSPLHF
TRBV6-5	TRBJ2-7	.	CASSYSRADYEQYF
TRBV28	TRBJ1-2	.	CASSLWTGEYNYGYTF
TRBV5-1	TRBJ2-5	.	CASSSLAGGVETQYF
TRBV4-2	TRBJ1-2	.	CASSQSGGGRNYGYTF
TRBV19	TRBJ1-2	.	CASSAQGNYGYTF
TRBV5-1	TRBJ1-4	.	CASSLANDSNEKLFF
TRBV28	TRBJ1-4	.	CASSLRFVEGLEKLFF
TRBV6-5	TRBJ2-1	.	CASSYTGEQFF
TRBV30	TRBJ1-1	once	CAWSAFATEAFF
TRBV24-1	TRBJ2-3	.	CATSAPPGQISTDTQYF
TRBV4-2	TRBJ1-2	.	CASSPDEVTNYGYTF
TRBV14	TRBJ2-3	.	CASSRHKSDTQYF
TRBV27	TRBJ1-5	.	CASSDRGFSNQPQHF
TRBV5-5	TRBJ2-7	.	CASHPRQGSSYEQYF
TRBV7-9	TRBJ2-3	.	CASSLGAGIDTQYF
TRBV2	TRBJ2-2	.	CASRAVTANTGELFF
TRBV6-5	TRBJ2-7	.	CASRGTGGHEQYF
TRBV6-2/TRBV6-3	TRBJ2-7	once	CASSDYQEQYF
TRBV4-1	TRBJ2-7	.	CASSLTSLGRPTSYEQYF
TRBV6-5	TRBJ1-1	.	CASSTNPDGNTEAFF
TRBV7-2	TRBJ1-5	once	CAIARDWGQPQHF
TRBV10-3	TRBJ1-4	once	CAISERGQEGNEKLFF
TRBV29-1	TRBJ2-2	.	CSVGDRAATGELFF
TRBV7-9	TRBJ1-1	.	CASSLDPRPEAFF
TRBV3-1/TRBV3-2	TRBJ1-1	few	CASTRGQANTEAFF
TRBV19	TRBJ2-7	.	CASSIDGAAAYEQYF